This T cell receptor (beta chain) was retrieved from a study of blood T cell repertoires in COVID-19. Overall study: The United States, Italy and Spain were the sources of the acute and convalescent COVID-19 samples. In each case, the material was cDNA or gDNA derived from T cells, B-cell-depleted T cells, or PBMCs.

Per the original methods: Reference gene primer amplification gave estimated nucleated cell counts. Sequenced by immunoSEQ multiplex PCR; TCRdb stores in-frame clones only, minus some. The V and J calls and clone size come from that table; D and trimming were worked out from the DNA. The sample carries about 200,000 clones, around 90% recorded once. V lost 0 bases, J lost 4 bases, and 11 bases lay in between. Germline V gene lookup returns CDR1 SGHRS and CDR2 YFSETQ. The CDR3 extends over 15 amino acids. In this sample, this clone turned up a few times. Sequences were obtained from peripheral blood. This chain joins TRBV5-1 and TRBJ1-5; weak D call: TRBD1 (6 bases). This sequence was found in a man over 45 with acute or convalescent COVID-19. The CDR3 DNA is TGCGCCAGCAGCTTGGGAAGGACAGATAATCAGCCCCAGCATTTT. Its translation is CASSLGRTDNQPQHF.